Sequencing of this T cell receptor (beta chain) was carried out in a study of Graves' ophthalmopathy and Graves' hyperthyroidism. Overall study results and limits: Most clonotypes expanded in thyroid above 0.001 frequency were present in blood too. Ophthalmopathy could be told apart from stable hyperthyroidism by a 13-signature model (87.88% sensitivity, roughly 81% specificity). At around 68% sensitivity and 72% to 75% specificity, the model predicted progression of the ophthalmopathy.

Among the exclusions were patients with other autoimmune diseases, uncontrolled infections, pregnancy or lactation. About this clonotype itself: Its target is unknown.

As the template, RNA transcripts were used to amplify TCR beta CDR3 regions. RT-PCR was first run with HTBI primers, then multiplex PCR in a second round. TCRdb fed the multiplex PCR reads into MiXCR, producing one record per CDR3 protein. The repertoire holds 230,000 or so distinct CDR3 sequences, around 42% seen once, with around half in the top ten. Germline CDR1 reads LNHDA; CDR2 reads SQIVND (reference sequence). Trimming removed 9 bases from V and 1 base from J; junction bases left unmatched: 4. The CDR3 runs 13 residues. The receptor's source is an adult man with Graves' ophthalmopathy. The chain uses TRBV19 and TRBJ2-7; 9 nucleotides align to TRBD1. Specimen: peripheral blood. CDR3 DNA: TGTGCCAGCGGGACAGGGTTATCCTACGAGCAGTACTTC. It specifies CASGTGLSYEQYF.